The 23 T cell receptor beta chains in this list originate from one sample, sequenced in a study of kidney transplant recipient with SARS-CoV-2 infection. MiXCR, run by TCRdb on the reads, gives a single entry per CDR3 protein. The sample has approximately 240,000 distinct CDR3 sequences, 25% to 30% seen once. The sample consisted of a blood sample, taken at baseline and on day 111 from a kidney transplant recipient. The receptors stem from a male patient aged 25-45 years who had COVID-19 and was a kidney transplant recipient. The graft donor may have contributed some T cells.

This clonotype has ten or more counts. The chain employs TRBV2 and TRBJ2-2; no clear D gene. Trimming shortened V by 10 bases and J by 3 bases, and 12 bases separated the two germline ends. Germline V gives CDR1 SNHLY, CDR2 FYNNEI. The CDR3 sequence is 13 residues long. The CDR3 loop reads CATTLRDTGELFF. In DNA, the CDR3 is TGTGCCACCACCCTAAGGGACACCGGGGAGCTGTTTTTT.

On this clonotype: A much larger clone is a single base away; this may be a read error. Here the CDR3 omits its conserved ending phenylalanine or tryptophan, so a read error is the likely source. The CDR3 DNA is TGTGCCAGCAGCTCTGATTTTTCAGCTCGAAAGACCTATGGCTACACCCTC. Translation: CASSSDFSARKTYGYTL. This chain uses TRBV7-4 with TRBJ1-2; D unresolved. The CDR3 contains 17 residues. Germline assignment: CDR1 SGHVT and CDR2 SQSDAQ. Trimming stripped 4 bases from V and 4 bases from J, with 22 bases between.

This clonotype was found many times. The chain links TRBV4-1 to TRBJ2-2; D not certain. This CDR3 has 14 residues. Trimming removed 2 bases from V and 2 bases from J, with 6 bases in between. CDR1 and CDR2 from the germline V gene are MGHRA and YSYEKL. The CDR3 protein is CASSQHDNTGELFF. The CDR3 nucleotides are TGCGCCAGCAGCCAACACGACAACACCGGGGAGCTGTTTTTT.

Turning to this clonotype: This may stem from a read error, because a much larger clone lies one nucleotide away. The chain uses TRBV11-1 and TRBJ2-6; D is unclear. The CDR3 sequence is 19 residues long. CDR1 SGHAT and CDR2 FQDESV come from the germline V gene (reference sequence). Trimming shortened V by 5 bases and J by 4 bases, and 24 bases separated the two germline ends. CDR3 sequence (DNA): TGTGCCAGCAGCACCCATGTTAGGGCTGACAAAGTCGGGGCCAACGTCCTGACTTTC. Translation: CASSTHVRADKVGANVLTF. The full variable domain, completed using reference TRBV11-1 and TRBJ2-6, is EAEVAQSPRYKITEKSQAVAFWCDPISGHATLYWYRQILGQGPELLVQFQDESVVDDSQLPKDRFSAERLKGVDSTLKIQPAELGDSAMYLCASSTHVRADKVGANVLTFGAGSRLTVL.

This clonotype was found many times. The chain uses TRBV9 and TRBJ2-1, with D possibly TRBD2 on 8 matching bases. CDR3 length: 17 residues. Per germline, CDR1 SGDLS and CDR2 YYNGEE. V was shortened by 3 bases and J by 2 bases, with 18 bases between the two germline ends. The CDR3 DNA reads as TGTGCCAGCAGCGAGAGGGGGCAAGCGGGAGCCTACAATGAGCAGTTCTTC. It encodes CASSERGQAGAYNEQFF. Using reference TRBV9 and TRBJ2-1 for the parts outside the CDR3, the full variable domain is DSGVTQTPKHLITATGQRVTLRCSPRSGDLSVYWYQQSLDQGLQFLIQYYNGEERAKGNILERFSAQQFPDLHSELNLSSLELGDSALYFCASSERGQAGAYNEQFFGPGTRLTVL.

This clonotype was seen ten or more times. This rearrangement joins TRBV6-6 to TRBJ1-5; D is uncertain. With 7 bases removed from V and 2 bases from J, the gap between germline ends came to 9 bases. Germline CDR1 MNHNY, CDR2 SVGAGI (reference sequence). The CDR3 totals 13 residues. CDR3 nucleotide sequence: TGTGCCAGCACACAGCAAGGCAATCAGCCCCAGCATTTT. Its translation is CASTQQGNQPQHF.

This clonotype came up many times. The chain employs TRBV5-6 and TRBJ1-2; D is uncertain. The CDR3 is 16 amino acids. Trimming cost V 6 bases and J 4 bases, with 22 bases left between them. Germline CDR1 and CDR2: SGHDT and YYEEEE. The CDR3 spells CASIPRNSRKTYGYTF. CDR3 nucleotide sequence: TGTGCCAGCATACCTCGCAATAGTCGAAAGACCTATGGCTACACCTTC.

A word on this clonotype: One base away lies a much larger clone, so this may be a sequencing read error. The chain uses TRBV5-8 and TRBJ2-7; D not resolved. V gave up 4 bases and J gave up 5 bases, with 16 bases separating them. The CDR3 spans 14 residues. The germline V gene encodes CDR1 SGHTS and CDR2 YDEGEE. CDR3 sequence reads: CASSLNPQSHEQYF. The CDR3 DNA sequence: TGTGCCAGCAGCCTCAACCCGCAATCCCACGAGCAGTACTTC.

This clonotype was found many times. This CDR3 is CASSIFTSGAYNEQFF. CDR3 DNA sequence: TGTGCCAGTAGTATTTTCACTAGCGGGGCTTACAATGAGCAGTTCTTC. The J gene is TRBJ2-1, the V gene TRBV19, with TRBD2 matching over 10 bases. Germline lookup yields CDR1 LNHDA and CDR2 SQIVND (reference sequence). This CDR3 is built from 16 residues. V shed 3 bases and J 4 bases; nucleotides not matched to a gene: 6.

This clonotype was detected many times. The V call is TRBV3-1, the J call TRBJ1-1; D remains unclear. Trimming shortened V by 5 bases and J by 4 bases, and 23 bases separated the two germline ends. The CDR3 runs to 17 residues. Germline V gene data show CDR1 as LGHDT and CDR2 as YNNKEL (reference sequence). The CDR3 spells CASSTPTPISIRTEAFF. The CDR3 DNA reads as TGTGCCAGCAGCACCCCCACTCCCATTTCAATTCGCACTGAAGCTTTCTTT.

The gene calls are TRBV13 and TRBJ2-1; 12 nucleotides align to TRBD2. Trimming cost V 5 bases and J 0 bases; bases outside gene matches: 14. Looked up from germline, CDR1 is PRHDT and CDR2 is FYEKMQ (reference sequence). CDR3 length: 20 amino acids. DNA of the CDR3: TGTGCCAGCAGCCCTCCTCCGGGACTAGCGGGCTCTTTCTCCTACAATGAGCAGTTCTTC. Amino acid sequence: CASSPPPGLAGSFSYNEQFF.

This chain uses TRBV7-2 with TRBJ2-4, with 7 positions matching TRBD2. Germline trimming cut 0 bases from V and 5 bases from J; bases unmatched to any gene: 1. The CDR3 runs to 14 residues. Looked up from germline, CDR1 is SGHTA and CDR2 is FQGNSA. The CDR3 DNA reads as TGTGCCAGCAGCTTAGCGGGGGGGGAAAACATTCAGTACTTC. Its protein is CASSLAGGENIQYF.

The chain is built from TRBV21-1 and TRBJ2-3. TRBV21-1 is termed a pseudogene. The length of the CDR3 is 17 residues. CDR3 sequence: CANSAIIATVMQDTQYF. Here the CDR3 DNA reads TGTGCCAACAGTGCAATCATAGCTACAGTCATGCAAGATACGCAGTATTTT.

In this sample, this clonotype turned up many times. The chain has TRBV3-2 and TRBJ2-7. TRBV3-2 is a listed pseudogene. CDR3 size: 13 residues. This CDR3 is CAGKPTLIYEQYV. Written as DNA, the CDR3 is TGTGCCGGAAAACCGACTCTTATCTACGAGCAGTACGTC.

The rearrangement uses TRBV27 and TRBJ2-3; TRBD2 aligns across 12 bases. The CDR3 runs to 17 residues. V lost 5 bases and J lost 4; bases outside the gene matches: 10. CDR1 MNHEY and CDR2 SMNVEV come from the germline V gene (reference sequence). CDR3 in amino acids: CASSRLAGGPAPDTQYF. The CDR3 coding sequence is TGTGCCAGCAGTCGGCTAGCGGGAGGGCCAGCTCCAGATACGCAGTATTTT.

This clonotype has at least ten counts. The rearrangement links TRBV7-1 to TRBJ1-2; D is unclear. TRBV7-1 is an ORF; its function is uncertain. V lost 5 bases to trimming and J lost 4 bases, with 23 bases between them. The CDR3 consists of 17 residues. The CDR3 region is CASSHRIHEGKTYGYTF. As DNA, the CDR3 is TGTGCCAGCAGCCATCGAATTCACGAGGGAAAGACCTATGGCTACACCTTC.

In the case of this clonotype: This clone may be a read error of a much larger clone one base away. J is TRBJ2-5 and V is TRBV20-1; 13 bases align to TRBD2. CDR3 length equals 15 residues. V lost 3 bases, J lost 5 bases, and 6 bases stayed unmatched. CDR1 and CDR2 (germline): DFQATT, SNEGSKA (reference sequence). The CDR3 is CSARAGLAGVETQYF. The CDR3 region has the DNA TGCAGTGCTAGGGCTGGACTAGCGGGAGTCGAGACCCAGTACTTC.

The count of this clonotype is one. One base away lies a much larger clone, so this may be a sequencing read error. The rearrangement uses TRBV19 and TRBJ1-3, with D perhaps matching TRBD1 (6 bases). V was clipped by 6 bases and J by 8 bases, with 29 bases between them. The CDR3 is made up of 18 amino acids. Per germline, CDR1 LNHDA and CDR2 SQIVND (reference sequence). The CDR3 nucleotides are TGTGCCAGTAGCCGGGACATACGGGTCGAAACTAAATCAGACACCATATATTTT. Protein product: CASSRDIRVETKSDTIYF.

Concerning this clonotype: A read error is likely here: a far larger clone is one base away. The chain joins TRBV11-3 to TRBJ2-5; 10 bases are a match to TRBD1. Germline V gene sequence: CDR1 SGHNT, CDR2 YENEEA. V was clipped by 5 bases and J by 5 bases; unmatched bases: 11. This CDR3 region has 16 residues. CDR3 sequence: CASSLMGQGNVETQYF. The DNA for the CDR3 is TGTGCCAGCAGCCTGATGGGACAGGGGAACGTGGAGACCCAGTACTTC.

A word on this clonotype: A clone one base away is much larger, so this may be a read error. The chain combines TRBV12-3 or TRBV12-4 with TRBJ1-2; D gene uncertain. Trimming removed 5 bases from V and 4 bases from J, with 23 bases in between. CDR3 length equals 17 residues. In DNA form, the CDR3 reads TGTGCCAGCAGTAACGAGACCAGCTTCCGAAGGACCTATGGCTACACCTTC. It encodes CASSNETSFRRTYGYTF.

This clonotype has at least ten counts. The rearrangement uses TRBV6-5 and TRBJ2-1, with no clear D. CDR3 length: 13 residues. The V gene lost 5 bases and the J gene lost 4 bases, with 9 bases spanning the gap. Per germline, CDR1 MNHEY and CDR2 SVGAGI. As DNA, the CDR3 is TGTGCCAGCAGTCCAGACCCATACAATGAGCAGTTCTTC. It yields the protein CASSPDPYNEQFF.

This clonotype was observed once. A read error may explain this, as a much larger clone is one base away. The genes are TRBV18 and TRBJ2-2, with TRBD1 matching over 9 bases. V lost 4 bases and J lost 6; bases outside the gene matches: 6. Germline CDR1 is KGHSH and CDR2 is LQKENI. This CDR3 is 15 amino acids long. CDR3: CASSLGTGIAGELFF. The DNA of the CDR3 is TGTGCCAGCTCACTAGGGACAGGGATCGCCGGGGAGCTGTTTTTT.

This clonotype occurred many times. The rearrangement links TRBV5-1 to TRBJ2-1; D unclear. Germline CDR1 SGHRS, CDR2 YFSETQ. The ends were cut back, 6 bases at V and 9 bases at J, with 16 bases in the middle. This CDR3 is 13 amino acids long. Here the CDR3 DNA reads TGCGCCAGCACCCCGCCCCAATATGGTGAGCAGTTCTTC. It translates to CASTPPQYGEQFF.